The present T cell receptor (beta chain) was sequenced within a study of blood T cell repertoires in COVID-19. Whole-study context: Samples of COVID-19 (acute and convalescent) were obtained from the United States, Italy and Spain.

Assay used: immunoSEQ multiplex PCR; TCRdb lists only in-frame clones, some missing. The table includes about 520,000 clones, over 75% detected once. Germline values: CDR1 SGHAT, CDR2 FQDESV (reference sequence). The CDR3 runs to 14 residues. With 4 bases clipped from V and 4 bases from J, the junction kept 4 bases outside the gene matches. This chain links TRBV11-1 with TRBJ2-3; 8 nucleotides agree with TRBD2. The sequenced material came from peripheral blood. This receptor was taken from a human donor in a cohort sampled during active COVID-19. The CDR3 DNA follows: TGTGCCAGCAGCTCCGGGGGGGCGGCAGATACGCAGTATTTT. Translating it yields CASSSGGAADTQYF.